This T cell receptor beta chain was captured in a study of cytomegalovirus exposure and HLA in healthy donors. About this clone itself: Its target is not known.

This CDR3 is 13 amino acids long. Germline CDR1 is KGHSH and CDR2 is LQKENI. V was pared by 5 bases and J by 6 bases, with 4 bases of the junction left unmatched. Both 60 Vbeta primers and 13 Jbeta primers went into the PCR. Source study methods: Later reanalysis found approximately 80 million unique TCR beta chains, around 11 million of them shared. Profiling relied on immunoSEQ multiplex PCR, and the TCRdb table lists in-frame clones only, not all of them. D and trimming come from the DNA, and the V and J calls and clone size come from that table. This sample has about 120,000 clones, with about 80% found just once. Study-level findings and limits: Across donors, sequencing depth was assumed by presence/absence analyses to be roughly uniform.

The receptor was derived from a female donor in good health and CMV-seropositive. The rearrangement joins TRBV18 to TRBJ1-1; 9 nucleotides align to TRBD1. Source material: PBMCs. Written as DNA, the CDR3 is TGTGCCAGCTCAGAGGACAGGGGCGCTGAAGCTTTCTTT. The encoded protein is CASSEDRGAEAFF.